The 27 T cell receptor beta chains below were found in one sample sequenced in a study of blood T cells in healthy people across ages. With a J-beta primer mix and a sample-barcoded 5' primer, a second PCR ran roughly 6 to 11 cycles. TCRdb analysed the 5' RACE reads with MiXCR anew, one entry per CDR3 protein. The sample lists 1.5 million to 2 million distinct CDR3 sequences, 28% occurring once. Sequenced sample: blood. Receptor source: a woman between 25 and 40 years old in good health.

In DNA, the CDR3 is TGTGCCACCCAGCGGGGCGGGGAGCCAGATACGCAGTATTTT. The encoded protein is CATQRGGEPDTQYF. This sequence joins TRBV10-3 and TRBJ2-3; 7 bases are shared with TRBD2. Germline V lookup: CDR1 ENHRY, CDR2 SYGVKD. The V gene end was trimmed by 10 bases and the J gene end by 4 bases; junction bases not matched to a gene: 11. This CDR3 contains 14 residues.

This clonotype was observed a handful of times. The CDR3 DNA sequence: TGTGCCAGCAGCCAAGAGGGACTTAGAGTTTTCTTC. It encodes CASSQEGLRVFF. The chain is built from TRBV3-1 and TRBJ2-1, with D tentatively TRBD2 (6 bases). The CDR3 extends over 12 amino acids. CDR1 and CDR2 (germline): LGHDT, YNNKEL (reference sequence). Deletions cut 0 bases from V and 16 bases from J, with 13 bases between.

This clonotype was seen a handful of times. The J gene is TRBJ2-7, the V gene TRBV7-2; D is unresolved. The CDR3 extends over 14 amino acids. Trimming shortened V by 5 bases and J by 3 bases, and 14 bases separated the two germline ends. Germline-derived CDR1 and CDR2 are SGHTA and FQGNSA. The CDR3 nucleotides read TGTGCCAGCAGCCCCGGACCCGGAAACTACGAGCAGTACTTC. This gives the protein CASSPGPGNYEQYF.

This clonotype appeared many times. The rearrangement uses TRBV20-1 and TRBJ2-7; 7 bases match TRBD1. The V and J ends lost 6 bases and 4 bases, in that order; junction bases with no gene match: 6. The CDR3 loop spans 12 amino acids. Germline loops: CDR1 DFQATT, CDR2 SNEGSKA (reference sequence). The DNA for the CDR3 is TGCAGTGCCGGGGACAGCAATTACGAGCAGTACTTC. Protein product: CSAGDSNYEQYF.

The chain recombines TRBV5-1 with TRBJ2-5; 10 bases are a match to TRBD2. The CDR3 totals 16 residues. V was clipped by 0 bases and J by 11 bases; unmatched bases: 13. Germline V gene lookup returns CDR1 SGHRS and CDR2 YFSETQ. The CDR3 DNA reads TGCGCCAGCAGCTTGGGAGCGGGAGGGCCATTGGATGAGCAGTACTTC. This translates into CASSLGAGGPLDEQYF. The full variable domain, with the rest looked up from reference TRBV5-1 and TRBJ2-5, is KAGVTQTPRYLIKTRGQQVTLSCSPISGHRSVSWYQQTPGQGLQFLFEYFSETQRNKGNFPGRFSGRQFSNSRSEMNVSTLELGDSALYLCASSLGAGGPLDEQYFGPGTRLLVL.

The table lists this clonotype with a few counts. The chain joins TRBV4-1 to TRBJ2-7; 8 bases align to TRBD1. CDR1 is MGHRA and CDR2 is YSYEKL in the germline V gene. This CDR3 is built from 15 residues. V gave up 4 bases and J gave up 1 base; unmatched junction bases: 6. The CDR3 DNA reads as TGCGCCAGCAGCCGATCGGGACAGGATTCCTACGAGCAGTACTTC. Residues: CASSRSGQDSYEQYF.

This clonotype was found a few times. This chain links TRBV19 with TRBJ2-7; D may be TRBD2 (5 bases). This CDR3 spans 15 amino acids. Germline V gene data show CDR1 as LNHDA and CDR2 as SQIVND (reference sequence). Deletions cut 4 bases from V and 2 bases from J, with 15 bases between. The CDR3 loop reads CASSRAPTEAYEQYF. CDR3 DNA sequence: TGTGCCAGTAGTAGAGCGCCTACGGAGGCCTACGAGCAGTACTTC.

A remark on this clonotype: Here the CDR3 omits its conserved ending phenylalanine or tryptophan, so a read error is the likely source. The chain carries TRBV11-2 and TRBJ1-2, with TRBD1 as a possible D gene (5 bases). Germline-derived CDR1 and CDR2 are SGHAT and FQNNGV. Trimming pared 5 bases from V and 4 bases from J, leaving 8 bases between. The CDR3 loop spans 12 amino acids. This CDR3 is CASSERGYGYTV. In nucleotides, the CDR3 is TGTGCCAGCAGCGAGAGGGGCTATGGCTACACCGTC.

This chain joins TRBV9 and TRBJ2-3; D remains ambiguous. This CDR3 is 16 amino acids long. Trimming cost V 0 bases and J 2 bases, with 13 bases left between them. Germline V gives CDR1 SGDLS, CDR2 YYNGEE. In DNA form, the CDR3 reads TGTGCCAGCAGCGTAGCTACCGATTCCCTCACAGATACGCAGTATTTT. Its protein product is CASSVATDSLTDTQYF.

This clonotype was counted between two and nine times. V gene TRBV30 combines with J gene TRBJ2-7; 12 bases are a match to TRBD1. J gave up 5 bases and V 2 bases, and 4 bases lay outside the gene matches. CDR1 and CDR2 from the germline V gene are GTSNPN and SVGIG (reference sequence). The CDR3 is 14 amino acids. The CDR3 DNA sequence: TGTGCCTGGAGTCCGGGACAGGGGGCCAACGAGCAGTACTTC. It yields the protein CAWSPGQGANEQYF.

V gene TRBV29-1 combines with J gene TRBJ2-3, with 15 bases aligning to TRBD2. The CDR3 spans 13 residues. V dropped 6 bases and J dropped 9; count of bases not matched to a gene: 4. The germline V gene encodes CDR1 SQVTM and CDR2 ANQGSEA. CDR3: CSVGTSGRSTQYF. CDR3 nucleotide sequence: TGCAGCGTCGGGACTAGCGGGAGGTCGACGCAGTATTTT.

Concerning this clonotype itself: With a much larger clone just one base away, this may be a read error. The CDR3 nucleotides read TGTGCCGGCAGCCAAATAGGACTAGCGGGGGGCGAGCAGTTCTTC. This sequence encodes CAGSQIGLAGGEQFF. This chain links TRBV2 with TRBJ2-1, with TRBD2 identical over 14 bases. CDR1 SNHLY and CDR2 FYNNEI come from the germline V gene. The CDR3 extends over 15 amino acids.

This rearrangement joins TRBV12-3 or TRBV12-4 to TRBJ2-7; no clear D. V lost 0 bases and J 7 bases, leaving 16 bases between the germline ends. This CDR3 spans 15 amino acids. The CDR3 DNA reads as TGTGCCAGCAGTTTAGCGTCCGGTCAAGGGAAAGAGCAGTACTTC. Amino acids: CASSLASGQGKEQYF.

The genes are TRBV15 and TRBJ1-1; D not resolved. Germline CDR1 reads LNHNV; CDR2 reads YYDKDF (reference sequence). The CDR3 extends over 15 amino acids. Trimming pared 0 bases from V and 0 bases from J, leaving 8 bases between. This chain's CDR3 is CATSREGQLNTEAFF. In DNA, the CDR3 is TGTGCCACCAGCAGAGAAGGGCAGTTGAACACTGAAGCTTTCTTT.

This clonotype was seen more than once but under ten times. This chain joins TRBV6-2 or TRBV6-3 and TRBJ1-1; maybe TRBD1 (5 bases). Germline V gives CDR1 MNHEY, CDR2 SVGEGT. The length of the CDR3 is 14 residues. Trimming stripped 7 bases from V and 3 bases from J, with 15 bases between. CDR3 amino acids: CASIYQGGHTEAFF. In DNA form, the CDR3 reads TGTGCCAGCATTTATCAGGGAGGGCACACTGAAGCTTTCTTT.

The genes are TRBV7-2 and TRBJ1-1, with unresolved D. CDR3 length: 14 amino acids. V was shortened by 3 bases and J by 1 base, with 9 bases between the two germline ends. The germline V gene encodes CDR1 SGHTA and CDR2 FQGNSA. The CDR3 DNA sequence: TGTGCCAGCAGCTTTCAGGCTCGGAACACTGAAGCTTTCTTT. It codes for CASSFQARNTEAFF.

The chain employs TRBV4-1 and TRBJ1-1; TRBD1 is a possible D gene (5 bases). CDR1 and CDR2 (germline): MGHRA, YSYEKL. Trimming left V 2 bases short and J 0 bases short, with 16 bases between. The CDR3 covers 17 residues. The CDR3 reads CASSQSLQTVMNTEAFF. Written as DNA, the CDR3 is TGCGCCAGCAGCCAATCTCTTCAGACAGTCATGAACACTGAAGCTTTCTTT.

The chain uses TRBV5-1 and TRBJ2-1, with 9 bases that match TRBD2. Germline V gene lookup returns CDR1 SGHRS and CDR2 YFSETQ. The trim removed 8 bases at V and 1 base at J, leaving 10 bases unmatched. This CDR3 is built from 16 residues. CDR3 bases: TGCGCCAGTCGATCCGGGACTAGCAGGTCCTACAATGAGCAGTTCTTC. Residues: CASRSGTSRSYNEQFF.

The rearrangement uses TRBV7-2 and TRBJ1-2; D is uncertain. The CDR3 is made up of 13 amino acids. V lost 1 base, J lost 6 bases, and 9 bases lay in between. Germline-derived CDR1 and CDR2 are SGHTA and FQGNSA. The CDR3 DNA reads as TGTGCCAGCAGCTTAGTCGTAACTAATGGCTACACCTTC. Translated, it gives CASSLVVTNGYTF.

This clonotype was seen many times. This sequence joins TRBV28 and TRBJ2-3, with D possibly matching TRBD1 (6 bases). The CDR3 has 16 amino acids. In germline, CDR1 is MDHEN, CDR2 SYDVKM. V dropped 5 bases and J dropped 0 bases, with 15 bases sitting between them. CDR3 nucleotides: TGTGCCAGCAGTCCTCGGACAGTTACTAGCACAGATACGCAGTATTTT. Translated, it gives CASSPRTVTSTDTQYF.

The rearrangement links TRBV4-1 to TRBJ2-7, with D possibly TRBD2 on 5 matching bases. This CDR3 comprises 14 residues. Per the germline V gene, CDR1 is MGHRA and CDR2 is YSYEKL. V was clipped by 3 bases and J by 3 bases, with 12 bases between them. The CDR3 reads CASSHIGRSYEQYF. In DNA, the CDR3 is TGCGCCAGCAGCCATATAGGGAGAAGCTACGAGCAGTACTTC.

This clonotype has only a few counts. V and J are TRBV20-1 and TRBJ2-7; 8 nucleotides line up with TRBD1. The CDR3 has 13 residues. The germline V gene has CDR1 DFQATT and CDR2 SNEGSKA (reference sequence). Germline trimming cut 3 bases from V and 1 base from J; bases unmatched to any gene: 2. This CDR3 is CSASHRGSYEQYF. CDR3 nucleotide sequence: TGCAGTGCTAGTCACAGGGGGTCCTACGAGCAGTACTTC.

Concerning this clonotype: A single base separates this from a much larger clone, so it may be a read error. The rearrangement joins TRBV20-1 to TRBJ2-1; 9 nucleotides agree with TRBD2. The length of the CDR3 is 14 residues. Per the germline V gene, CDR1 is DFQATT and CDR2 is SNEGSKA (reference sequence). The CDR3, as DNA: TGCGGTGCGGAGTGGGGACTAGCCACCGATGAGCAGTTCTTC. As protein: CGAEWGLATDEQFF.

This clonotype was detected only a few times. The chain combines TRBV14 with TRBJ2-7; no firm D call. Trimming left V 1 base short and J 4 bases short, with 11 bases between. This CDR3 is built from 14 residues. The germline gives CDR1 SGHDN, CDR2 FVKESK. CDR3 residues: CASSQALPRYEQYF. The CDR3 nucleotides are TGTGCCAGCAGCCAAGCCCTACCTAGGTACGAGCAGTACTTC.

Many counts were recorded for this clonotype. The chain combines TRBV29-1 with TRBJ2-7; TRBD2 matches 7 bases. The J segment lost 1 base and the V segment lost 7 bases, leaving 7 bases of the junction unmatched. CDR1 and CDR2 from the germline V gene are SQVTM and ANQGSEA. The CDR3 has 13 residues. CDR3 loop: CSGAPSGSYEQYF. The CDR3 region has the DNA TGCAGCGGGGCCCCTAGCGGTTCCTACGAGCAGTACTTC.

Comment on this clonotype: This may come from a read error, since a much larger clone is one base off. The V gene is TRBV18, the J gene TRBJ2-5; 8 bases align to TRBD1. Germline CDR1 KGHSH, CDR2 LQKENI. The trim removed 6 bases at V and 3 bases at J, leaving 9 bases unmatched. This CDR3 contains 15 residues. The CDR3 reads CASSPTGGRKETQYF. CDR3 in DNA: TGTGCCAGCTCTCCCACAGGGGGTCGCAAAGAGACCCAGTACTTC.

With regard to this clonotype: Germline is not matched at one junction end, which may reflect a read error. The DNA of the CDR3 is TGTGCCGGCAGCCAAGAGTTTCGGCTCGACGGCCCCAATCAAGAGACCCAGTACTTC. Translating it yields CAGSQEFRLDGPNQETQYF. J is TRBJ2-5 and V is TRBV3-1, with D unresolved. The CDR3 has 19 residues. Germline CDR1 and CDR2: LGHDT and YNNKEL (reference sequence).